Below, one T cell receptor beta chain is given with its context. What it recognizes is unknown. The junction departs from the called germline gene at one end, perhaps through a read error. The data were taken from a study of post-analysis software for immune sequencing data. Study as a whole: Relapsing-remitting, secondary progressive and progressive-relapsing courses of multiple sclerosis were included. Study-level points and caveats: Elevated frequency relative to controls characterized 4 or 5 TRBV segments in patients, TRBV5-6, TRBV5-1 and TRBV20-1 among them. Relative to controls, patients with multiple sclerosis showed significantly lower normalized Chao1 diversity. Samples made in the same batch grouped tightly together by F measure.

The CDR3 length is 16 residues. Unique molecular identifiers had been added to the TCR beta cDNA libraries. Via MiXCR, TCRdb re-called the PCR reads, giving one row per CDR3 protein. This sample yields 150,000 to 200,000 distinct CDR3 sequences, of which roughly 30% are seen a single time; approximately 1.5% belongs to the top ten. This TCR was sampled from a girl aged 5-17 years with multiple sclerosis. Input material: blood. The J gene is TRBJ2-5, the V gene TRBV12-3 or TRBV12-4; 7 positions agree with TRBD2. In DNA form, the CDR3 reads TGTGCCAGCAGCTTAGGGGCCGGGGGGTACCAAGAGACCCAGTACTTC. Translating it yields CASSLGAGGYQETQYF.